A single sample gave rise to the 10 T cell receptor beta chains below, sequenced in a study of blood T cell repertoires in COVID-19. Method: immunoSEQ multiplex PCR; TCRdb's copy keeps in-frame clones and lacks some. The sample holds approximately 400,000 clones, 70% to 90% seen once. Sequenced input: PBMCs or T cells enriched from blood (not recorded which). The receptors originated from a woman aged 18-35 years who had recovered from COVID-19.

The CDR3, as DNA: TGTGCCAGCAGTTTCGCGGGACCTAGGAACACCGGGGAGCTGTTTTTT. Its translation is CASSFAGPRNTGELFF. The chain carries TRBV28 and TRBJ2-2; possible D gene TRBD2, 6 bases. The length of the CDR3 is 16 residues. In germline, CDR1 is MDHEN, CDR2 SYDVKM. V was shortened by 3 bases and J by 1 base, with 12 bases between the two germline ends.

This clone appeared a single time. This chain connects TRBV7-9 to TRBJ2-5; 8 nucleotides align to TRBD2. The length of the CDR3 is 16 residues. With 9 bases clipped from V and 4 bases from J, the junction kept 16 bases outside the gene matches. Germline assignment: CDR1 SEHNR and CDR2 FQNEAQ (reference sequence). The CDR3 is CASEIPGGGLVETQYF. The CDR3, as DNA: TGTGCCAGTGAAATCCCCGGCGGGGGGTTGGTAGAGACCCAGTACTTC.

CDR3 amino acids: CASGVGGDQPQHF. CDR3 sequence (DNA): TGTGCCAGCGGGGTGGGCGGGGATCAGCCCCAGCATTTT. The chain carries TRBV6-5 and TRBJ1-5, with no clear D. Germline V gives CDR1 MNHEY, CDR2 SVGAGI. The CDR3 runs to 13 residues. Trimming shortened V by 8 bases and J by 5 bases, and 13 bases separated the two germline ends.

J is TRBJ1-2 and V is TRBV25-1, with 11 bases aligning to TRBD1. Germline CDR1 is MGHDK and CDR2 is SYGVNS. V shed 5 bases and J 5 bases; nucleotides not matched to a gene: 13. The CDR3 is made up of 17 amino acids. For the CDR3, the DNA is TGTGCCAGCAGTCCTCGGACAGGGGGCTTTTATTGGTATGGCTACACCTTC. This codes for CASSPRTGGFYWYGYTF.

This chain uses TRBV2 with TRBJ2-7; TRBD1 matches 7 bases. Unmatched junction bases numbered 10, after V lost 4 bases and J lost 4 bases. The CDR3 length is 15 residues. Germline CDR1 and CDR2: SNHLY and FYNNEI. The CDR3 loop is CASSGGTDPLYEQYF. CDR3 sequence (DNA): TGTGCCAGCAGTGGAGGGACAGACCCACTTTACGAGCAGTACTTC.

The chain carries TRBV2 and TRBJ1-1, with D possibly being TRBD1 (5 bases). CDR1 and CDR2 from the germline V gene are SNHLY and FYNNEI. The CDR3 length is 14 residues. Deletions cut 6 bases from V and 0 bases from J, with 11 bases between. In nucleotides, the CDR3 is TGTGCCAGCAGGTTGGACACTATGAACACTGAAGCTTTCTTT. Its translation is CASRLDTMNTEAFF.

This rearrangement joins TRBV7-2 to TRBJ2-5; unclear D gene. This CDR3 contains 16 residues. Germline-derived CDR1 and CDR2 are SGHTA and FQGNSA. Trimming shortened V by 1 base and J by 0 bases, and 12 bases separated the two germline ends. The CDR3 sequence: CASSLGVAPHQETQYF. Written as DNA, the CDR3 is TGTGCCAGCAGCTTAGGAGTAGCCCCACACCAAGAGACCCAGTACTTC.

The chain carries TRBV19 and TRBJ2-3; no firm D call. This CDR3 contains 14 residues. Trimming stripped 4 bases from V and 4 bases from J, with 12 bases between. Germline V gives CDR1 LNHDA, CDR2 SQIVND (reference sequence). CDR3 protein: CASSTRLVADTQYF. The CDR3 DNA follows: TGTGCCAGTAGTACCAGACTCGTGGCAGATACGCAGTATTTT.

The rearrangement joins TRBV7-6 to TRBJ1-4; 7 bases map to TRBD1. Per the germline V gene, CDR1 is SGHVS and CDR2 is FNYEAQ. The CDR3 covers 15 residues. Trimming at V came to 5 bases and at J to 3 bases, leaving 6 bases not matched to a gene. The CDR3 bases are TGTGCCAGCAGCAAACAGGGGAGCGCTAATGAAAAACTGTTTTTT. Translated: CASSKQGSANEKLFF.

The V gene is TRBV6-5, the J gene TRBJ2-5; 10 bases align to TRBD1. Germline V gives CDR1 MNHEY, CDR2 SVGAGI. The CDR3 is made up of 13 amino acids. Trimming removed 4 bases from V and 7 bases from J; junction bases left unmatched: 3. CDR3 loop: CASSSGQGGTQYF. As DNA, the CDR3 is TGTGCCAGCAGTTCCGGACAGGGGGGGACCCAGTACTTC.